This record concerns one T cell receptor beta chain sequence. The antigen remains undetermined. MiXCR, run by TCRdb on the 5' RACE reads, gives a single entry per CDR3 protein. This table holds around 500,000 distinct CDR3 sequences, about 20% found once. The data were taken from a study of T-cell memory formation after mild COVID-19. The overall study: Across donors, TCR clusters were largely donor specific. Findings of the study overall: A balance of CD4 and CD8 characterized clones contracting day 15 to 85, whereas later expanders leaned CD4+. For second-wave clones that peaked at day 37, SARS-CoV-2 specificity went unverified.

Germline CDR1 LGHNA, CDR2 YNFKEQ. Trimming took 1 base from V and 6 from J; bases not matched to a gene: 8. The CDR3 contains 16 residues. The J gene is TRBJ2-4, the V gene TRBV4-2, with 8 bases identical to TRBD1. This TCR came from an adult woman who had mild COVID-19 (a few samples of this study predate the infection). Cell type and time point are not known. The material sequenced was PBMCs or a T cell subset sorted from them (not recorded which). CDR3 bases: TGTGCCAGCAGCCAAGCCCCCGTGACAGGGGTAAACATTCAGTACTTC. The encoded protein is CASSQAPVTGVNIQYF.